This T cell receptor beta chain was captured by sequencing in a study of T-cell memory formation after mild COVID-19. In its sample, this clonotype was seen many times. TCRdb re-called the 5' RACE reads with MiXCR, one entry per CDR3 protein. Of 300,000 to 400,000 distinct CDR3 sequences listed, around 13% are singletons. V gave up 7 bases and J gave up 6 bases, with 12 bases separating them. The CDR3 covers 12 residues. From germline, CDR1 is MNHEY and CDR2 SMNVEV (reference sequence). The source of this sequence is a man aged 18 to 29 who had mild COVID-19 (a few samples of this study predate the infection). Cell type and time point are not known. V gene TRBV27 combines with J gene TRBJ1-1; weak D call: TRBD1 (6 bases). Sequencing was carried out using PBMCs or a T cell subset sorted from them (not recorded which). CDR3 residues: CASIGWGPEAFF. The CDR3 coding sequence is TGTGCCAGCATAGGTTGGGGGCCTGAAGCTTTCTTT.